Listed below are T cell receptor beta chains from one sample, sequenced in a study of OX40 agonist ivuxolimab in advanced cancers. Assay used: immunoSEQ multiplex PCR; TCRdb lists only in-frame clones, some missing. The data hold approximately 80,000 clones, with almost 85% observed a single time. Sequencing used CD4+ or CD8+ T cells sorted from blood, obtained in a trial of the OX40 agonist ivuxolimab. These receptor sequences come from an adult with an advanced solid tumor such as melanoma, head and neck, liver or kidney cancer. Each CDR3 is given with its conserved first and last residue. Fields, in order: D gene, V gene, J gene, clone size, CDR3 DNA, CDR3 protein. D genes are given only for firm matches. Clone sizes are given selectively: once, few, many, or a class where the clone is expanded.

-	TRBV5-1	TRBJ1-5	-	TGCGCCCGAATCGATCAGCCCCAGCATTTT	CARIDQPQHF
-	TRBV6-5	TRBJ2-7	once	TGTGCCAGCAGTTACGGGACGGGGAGCTCCTACGAGCAGTACTTC	CASSYGTGSSYEQYF
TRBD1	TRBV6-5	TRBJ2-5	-	TGTGCCAGCGGAAGACAGGGGCCGCCGGAGACCCAGTACTTC	CASGRQGPPETQYF
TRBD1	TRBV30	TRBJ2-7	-	TGTGCCTGGGACAGGGTAGGCGAGCAGTACTTC	CAWDRVGEQYF
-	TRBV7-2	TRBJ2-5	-	TGTGCCAGCAGCTTAGTCATGCCAGGCGTAAGGACCCAGTACTTC	CASSLVMPGVRTQYF
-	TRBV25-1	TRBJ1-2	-	TGTGCCAGCAGTCCCGTGTCGGAGACAGATTATGGCTACACCTTC	CASSPVSETDYGYTF
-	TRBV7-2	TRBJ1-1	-	TGTGCCAGCAGCTTAGCTGGCAGGATGAACACTGAAGCTTTCTTT	CASSLAGRMNTEAFF
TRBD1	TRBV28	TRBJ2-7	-	TGTGCCAGCAGTACGCTGACAGGGGCCCCCGAGCAGTACTTC	CASSTLTGAPEQYF
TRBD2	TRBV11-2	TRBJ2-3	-	TGTGCCAGCAGCTTAACTAGCGGTGGCACAGATACGCAGTATTTT	CASSLTSGGTDTQYF
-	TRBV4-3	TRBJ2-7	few	TGCGCCAGCAGCCAAGATTTGACCTACGAGCAGTACTTC	CASSQDLTYEQYF
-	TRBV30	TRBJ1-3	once	TGTGCCTGCCCCCGGGGTACGAGCTCTGGAAACACCATATATTTT	CACPRGTSSGNTIYF
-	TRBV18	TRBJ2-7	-	TGTGCCAGCTCACCATTGGGCAGTTACAATGACAGCTCCTACGAGCAGTACTTC	CASSPLGSYNDSSYEQYF
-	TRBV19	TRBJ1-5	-	TGTGCCAGTAGTGGGGGGGACGGCCGGATTGGGCCCCAGCATTTT	CASSGGDGRIGPQHF
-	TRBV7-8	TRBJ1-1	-	TGTGCCAGCAGCCCCCGTGAGGGGTCGAACACTGAAGCTTTCTTT	CASSPREGSNTEAFF
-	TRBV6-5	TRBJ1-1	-	TGTGCCAGCAGGAAGCTAGAAGGGAGCACTGAAGCTTTCTTT	CASRKLEGSTEAFF
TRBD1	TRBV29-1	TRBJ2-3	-	TGCAGCGGAACGGGACAGGGAGGCGCAGATACGCAGTATTTT	CSGTGQGGADTQYF
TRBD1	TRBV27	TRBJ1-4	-	TGTGCCAGCAGTCCTCACGCGACAGGGGGCAATGAAAAACTGTTTTTT	CASSPHATGGNEKLFF
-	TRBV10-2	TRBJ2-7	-	TGCGCCAGCAGTGACCTAGCGTTGGGGTACGAGCAGTACTTC	CASSDLALGYEQYF
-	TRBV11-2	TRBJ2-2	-	TGTGCCAGCAGCTTAACACCCCCTTCGAGGACCGGGGAGCTGTTTTTT	CASSLTPPSRTGELFF
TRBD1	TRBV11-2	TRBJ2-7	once	TGTGCCAGCAGTTGGGCAGGGGGAATGAGCTCCTACGAGCAGTACTTC	CASSWAGGMSSYEQYF
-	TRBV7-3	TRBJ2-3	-	TGTGCCAGCAGCTTGATGACAGCTAGCACAGATACGCAGTATTTT	CASSLMTASTDTQYF
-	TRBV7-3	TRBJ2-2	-	TGTGCCAGCAGCTTAACGGTTACGGGCACCGGGGAGCTGTTTTTT	CASSLTVTGTGELFF
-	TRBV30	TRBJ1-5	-	TGTGCCTGGAGTGGTCTAGCACATCAGCCCCAGCATTTT	CAWSGLAHQPQHF
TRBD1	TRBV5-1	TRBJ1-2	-	TGCGCCAGCACCCCTGGACAGGGTGATGCCTATGGCTACACCTTC	CASTPGQGDAYGYTF
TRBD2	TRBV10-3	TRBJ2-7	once	TGTGCCATCACCGACAGCGGGGGGCATTCCTACGAGCAGTACTTC	CAITDSGGHSYEQYF
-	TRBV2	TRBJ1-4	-	TGTGCCGGACAGACAACTAATGAAAAACTGTTTTTT	CAGQTTNEKLFF
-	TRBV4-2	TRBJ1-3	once	TGTGCCAGCAGCCAAGACTTGGGGCACTCTGGAAACACCATATATTTT	CASSQDLGHSGNTIYF
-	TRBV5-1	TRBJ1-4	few	TGCGCCAGCAGCTTGAGTTACCCAACTAATGAAAAACTGTTTTTT	CASSLSYPTNEKLFF
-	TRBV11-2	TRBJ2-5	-	TGTGCCAGCACAGGGGTAGAGACCCAGTACTTC	CASTGVETQYF
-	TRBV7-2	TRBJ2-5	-	TGTGCCAGCAGCTTTTCAGGGACCTATCAAGAGACCCAGTACTTC	CASSFSGTYQETQYF
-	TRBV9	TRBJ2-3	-	TGTGCCAGCAGCGTAAAGCTAAGCACAGATACGCAGTATTTT	CASSVKLSTDTQYF
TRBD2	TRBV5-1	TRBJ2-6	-	TGCGCCAGCAGCTTCCCGGGACTAGCGGGCGCCGCCGGGGCCAACGTCCTGACTTTC	CASSFPGLAGAAGANVLTF
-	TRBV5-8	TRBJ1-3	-	TGTGCCAGCAGCAGAGGGGTGGCTGGAAACACCATATATTTT	CASSRGVAGNTIYF
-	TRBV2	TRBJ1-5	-	TGTGCCAGCGGTGGGCGACAGCCCCAGCATTTT	CASGGRQPQHF
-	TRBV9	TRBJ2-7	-	TGTGCCAGCAGCCCTGGTGTGGGGGGGGCCGACTACGAGCAGTACTTC	CASSPGVGGADYEQYF
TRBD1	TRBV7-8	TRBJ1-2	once	TGTGCCAGCAGCGATAGACAGGGCTATGGCTACACCTTC	CASSDRQGYGYTF
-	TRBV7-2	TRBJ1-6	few	TGTGCCAGCAGCTTCCGGCTAGGGGGGTTGACACCCCTCCACTTT	CASSFRLGGLTPLHF
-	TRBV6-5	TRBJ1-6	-	TGTGCCAGCAGTTACGGACCTACGGAAACTTCACCCCTCCACTTT	CASSYGPTETSPLHF
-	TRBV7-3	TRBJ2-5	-	TGTGCCAGCAGCGGAGGGGCCAGTGGAGAGACCCAGTACTTC	CASSGGASGETQYF
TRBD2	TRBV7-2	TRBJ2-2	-	TGTGCCAGCAGCTCTAGCGGGGGGGTCTACACCGGGGAGCTGTTTTTT	CASSSSGGVYTGELFF
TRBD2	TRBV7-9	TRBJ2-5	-	TGTGCCAGCAGCAAACTAGCGGGAGAGACCCAGTACTTC	CASSKLAGETQYF
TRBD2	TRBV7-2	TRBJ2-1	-	TGTGCCAACCAGAGAGCGGGGGGGAACAATGAGCAGTTCTTC	CANQRAGGNNEQFF
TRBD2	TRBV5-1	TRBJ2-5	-	TGCGCCAGCAGCTTCGGGAACGGGGGGTCGCAAGAGACCCAGTACTTC	CASSFGNGGSQETQYF
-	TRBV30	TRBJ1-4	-	TGTGCCTGGAGTGTAACCGGGGGCGGTGAAAAACTGTTTTTT	CAWSVTGGGEKLFF
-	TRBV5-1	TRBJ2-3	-	TGCGCCAGCAGCTTCGGGGGGCCCCCAGATACGCAGTATTTT	CASSFGGPPDTQYF
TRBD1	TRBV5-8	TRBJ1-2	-	TGTGCCAGCAATACAGGGGCTTTAGGCTACACCTTC	CASNTGALGYTF
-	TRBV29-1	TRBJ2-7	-	TGCAGCGTTGAAGGTCCAGGACTCTACGAGCAGTACTTC	CSVEGPGLYEQYF
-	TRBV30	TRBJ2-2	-	TGTGCCTGGGAGGGGCCGGGGCCCGGGGAGCTGTTTTTT	CAWEGPGPGELFF
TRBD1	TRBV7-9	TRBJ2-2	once	TGTGCCAGCAGCTCACAGGGGGCGCCGGCCGGGGAGCTGTTTTTT	CASSSQGAPAGELFF
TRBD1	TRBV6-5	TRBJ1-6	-	TGTGCCAGCAGTTACACAGGGGGCAGCGATTCACCCCTCCACTTT	CASSYTGGSDSPLHF
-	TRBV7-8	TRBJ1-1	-	TGTGCCAGCAGCTCACCAACAGGAGTAACAGAAGCTTTCTTT	CASSSPTGVTEAFF
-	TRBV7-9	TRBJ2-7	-	TGTGCCAGCAGCTACGGGGGGCCCGACGAGCAGTACTTC	CASSYGGPDEQYF